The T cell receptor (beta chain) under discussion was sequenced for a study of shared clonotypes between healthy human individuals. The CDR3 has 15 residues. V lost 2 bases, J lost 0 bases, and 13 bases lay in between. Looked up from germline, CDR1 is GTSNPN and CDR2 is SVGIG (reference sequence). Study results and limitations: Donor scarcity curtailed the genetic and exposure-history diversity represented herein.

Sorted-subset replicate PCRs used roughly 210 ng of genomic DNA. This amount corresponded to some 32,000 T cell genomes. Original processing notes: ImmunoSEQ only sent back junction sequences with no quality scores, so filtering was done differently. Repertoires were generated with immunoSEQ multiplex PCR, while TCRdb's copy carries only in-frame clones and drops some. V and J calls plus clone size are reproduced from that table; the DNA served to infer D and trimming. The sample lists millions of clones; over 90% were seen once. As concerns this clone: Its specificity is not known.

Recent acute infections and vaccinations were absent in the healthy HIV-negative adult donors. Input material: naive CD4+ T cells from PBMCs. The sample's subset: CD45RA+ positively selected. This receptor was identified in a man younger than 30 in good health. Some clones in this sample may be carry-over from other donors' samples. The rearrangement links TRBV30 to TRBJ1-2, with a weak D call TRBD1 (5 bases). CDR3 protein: CAWSIGASTNYGYTF. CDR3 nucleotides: TGTGCCTGGAGTATAGGGGCCTCTACTAACTATGGCTACACCTTC.